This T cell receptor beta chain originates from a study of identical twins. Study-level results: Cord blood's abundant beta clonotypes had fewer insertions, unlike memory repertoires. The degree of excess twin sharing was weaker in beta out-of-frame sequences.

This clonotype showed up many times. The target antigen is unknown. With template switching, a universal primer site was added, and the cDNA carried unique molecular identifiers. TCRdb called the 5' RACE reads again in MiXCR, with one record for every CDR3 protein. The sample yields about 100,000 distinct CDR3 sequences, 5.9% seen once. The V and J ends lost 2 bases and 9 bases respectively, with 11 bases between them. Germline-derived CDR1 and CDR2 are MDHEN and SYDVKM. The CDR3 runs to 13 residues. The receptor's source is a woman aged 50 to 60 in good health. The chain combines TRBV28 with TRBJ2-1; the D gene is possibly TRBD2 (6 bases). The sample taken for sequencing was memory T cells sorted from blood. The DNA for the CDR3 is TGTGCCAGCAGTTTAGGGACTTTCGGTGAGCAGTTCTTC. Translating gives CASSLGTFGEQFF.